This T cell receptor (beta chain) was captured in a study of T cell responses to AZD1222 COVID-19 vaccine. On the study more broadly: Pooling of second doses given at about 4 or about 12 weeks was done. Whole-study results and caveats: Repertoires were collected only later (after the peak T cell response had occurred). Researchers report vaccine-associated CD4 TCRs spanning spike, with dominance at 160-218 and 743-854. Spike-specific TCR breadth and depth rose after two AZD1222 doses.

Measured with immunoSEQ multiplex PCR; TCRdb has only the in-frame clones, and not every one. This sample yields roughly 150,000 clones, of which about 91% are seen a single time; 2.2% belongs to the top ten. The CDR3 is 14 amino acids. CDR1 is MNHEY, CDR2 SVGAGI, per germline. Unmatched junction bases numbered 3, after V lost 4 bases and J lost 4 bases. As for this clone: Antigen: not known.

This sequence was found in an adult in good health. V and J are TRBV6-5 and TRBJ2-3; 9 bases map to TRBD1. This material consisted of peripheral blood, taken on day 0 of AZD1222 vaccination. This CDR3 reads CASSLDRGADTQYF. CDR3 coding DNA: TGTGCCAGCAGTTTAGACAGGGGGGCAGATACGCAGTATTTT.